The text below deals with one T cell receptor (beta chain). Reverse transcription of all isolated RNA meant that expressed TCRB transcripts were sequenced. TCRdb keeps only in-frame clones here, not all; method: immunoSEQ multiplex PCR. The data hold some 63,000 clones, with approximately 59% observed a single time. This sample was included in a study of beta chain features in type 1 diabetes. Germline V lookup: CDR1 LGHNA, CDR2 YSLEER. With 5 bases clipped from V and 6 bases from J, the junction kept 5 bases outside the gene matches. The CDR3 totals 15 residues. The chain uses TRBV4-3 and TRBJ2-3; 13 bases agree with TRBD2. This receptor was identified in a woman in her late teens or twenties in good health. The sequenced sample consisted of Tregs from blood. CDR3 sequence (DNA): TGCGCCAGCAGCGAACTAGCGGGGGGGCTTGATACGCAGTATTTT. Protein: CASSELAGGLDTQYF.